The 26 T cell receptor beta chains listed next were all sequenced from one sample in a study of early T cells in non-severe SARS-CoV-2 infection. One entry per CDR3 protein, called by TCRdb with MiXCR from the 5' RACE reads. The data show roughly 40,000 distinct CDR3 sequences, with about 4.9% seen just once and 4.8% held by the top ten. The sequenced sample was whole blood. The receptors were gathered from an adult who was a healthcare worker with PCR-confirmed SARS-CoV-2 infection or an uninfected control (not recorded which).

This clonotype showed up many times. The chain is built from TRBV6-2 or TRBV6-3 and TRBJ1-6; weak D call: TRBD1 (5 bases). This CDR3 region has 14 residues. V was shortened by 5 bases and J by 7 bases, with 12 bases between the two germline ends. Germline V gene lookup returns CDR1 MNHEY and CDR2 SVGEGT. The CDR3 region is CASSTDSENSPLHF. As DNA, the CDR3 is TGTGCCAGCAGTACCGACAGCGAGAATTCACCCCTCCACTTT.

V is TRBV25-1 and J is TRBJ2-3, with D maybe TRBD2 (6 bases). The length of the CDR3 is 14 residues. Germline assignment: CDR1 MGHDK and CDR2 SYGVNS. Trimming removed 3 bases at V and 4 bases at J, with 11 bases between. The CDR3: CASSDTTGADTQYF. CDR3 in DNA: TGTGCCAGCAGTGATACCACGGGGGCAGATACGCAGTATTTT.

This clonotype has a handful of counts. The V and J genes are TRBV6-2 or TRBV6-3 and TRBJ1-5; 9 bases align to TRBD1. This CDR3 spans 14 amino acids. Germline V gives CDR1 MNHEY, CDR2 SVGEGT. Losses at the gene ends were 6 bases for V and 2 bases for J; bases not matched to a gene: 2. CDR3 DNA: TGTGCCAGCAGGAGGACAGGGGGCAATCAGCCCCAGCATTTT. Its translation is CASRRTGGNQPQHF.

The chain uses TRBV29-1 and TRBJ2-5; perhaps TRBD2 as D (6 bases). The CDR3 length is 13 residues. V lost 4 bases to trimming and J lost 5 bases, with 14 bases between them. Per germline, CDR1 SQVTM and CDR2 ANQGSEA. The CDR3 region has the DNA TGCAGCGTTGTAGGAGGGCGCGGGGAGACCCAGTACTTC. Its protein product is CSVVGGRGETQYF.

This clonotype was counted between two and nine times. The genes are TRBV28 and TRBJ2-2; D is possibly TRBD1 (5 bases). CDR1 is MDHEN, CDR2 SYDVKM, per germline. V was cut by 6 bases and J by 4 bases, with 12 bases left in between. The CDR3 is made up of 14 amino acids. The CDR3 sequence is CASRTTRVTGELFF. CDR3 DNA: TGTGCCAGCAGAACCACCAGGGTCACCGGGGAGCTGTTTTTT.

This clonotype was seen repeatedly, ten times or more. J is TRBJ1-6 and V is TRBV7-8; no reliable D call. The CDR3 consists of 15 residues. V was pared by 1 base and J by 10 bases, with 14 bases between. CDR1 is SGHVS, CDR2 FQNEAQ, per germline. The DNA of the CDR3 is TGTGCCAGCAGCTTAGGGGAATCCCCCCACTCACCCCTCCACTTT. Translating it yields CASSLGESPHSPLHF.

This clonotype was detected many times. This chain connects TRBV10-1 to TRBJ2-1, with TRBD1 as a possible D gene (6 bases). V gave up 4 bases and J gave up 2 bases, with 21 bases separating them. The V gene's germline CDR1 is WNHNN and CDR2 SYGVQD (reference sequence). The CDR3 has 18 amino acids. The CDR3 sequence: CASSGDILRRGPYNEQFF. In nucleotides, the CDR3 is TGCGCCAGCAGTGGGGACATCCTCAGAAGGGGTCCCTACAATGAGCAGTTCTTC.

This clonotype showed up just a few times. This chain links TRBV2 with TRBJ2-7; weak D call: TRBD2 (5 bases). V was cut by 3 bases and J by 1 base, with 10 bases left in between. Germline-derived CDR1 and CDR2 are SNHLY and FYNNEI. The CDR3 is 14 amino acids. CDR3 coding DNA: TGTGCCAGCAGTGAGAGCGGTCCTTCCTACGAGCAGTACTTC. It specifies CASSESGPSYEQYF.

This clonotype ranks as medium-sized (0.01 to 0.1%). This CDR3 is CSVERDTGWNEQFF. For the CDR3, the DNA is TGCAGCGTTGAAAGGGACACCGGGTGGAATGAGCAGTTCTTC. The chain is built from TRBV29-1 and TRBJ2-1; perhaps TRBD1 as D (6 bases). V lost 2 bases and J 7 bases, leaving 15 bases between the germline ends. Germline values: CDR1 SQVTM, CDR2 ANQGSEA. The CDR3 extends over 14 amino acids.

This clonotype came up many times. The V gene is TRBV10-3, the J gene TRBJ2-7; TRBD1 might be the D (6 bases). The ends were cut back, 6 bases at V and 4 bases at J, with 10 bases in the middle. The CDR3 loop spans 12 amino acids. The germline CDR1 and CDR2 sequences are ENHRY and SYGVKD. The CDR3 is CAISRDIYEQYF. The DNA of the CDR3 is TGTGCCATCAGCCGGGACATTTACGAGCAGTACTTC.

The V gene is TRBV2, the J gene TRBJ2-3; 11 nucleotides match TRBD2. Germline CDR1 and CDR2: SNHLY and FYNNEI. V was clipped by 6 bases and J by 7 bases; unmatched bases: 12. The CDR3 runs 16 residues. This chain's CDR3 is CASSADTGTSGYTQYF. The DNA for the CDR3 is TGTGCCAGCAGCGCTGACACCGGGACTAGCGGCTATACGCAGTATTTT.

In this sample, this clonotype turned up many times. This chain links TRBV3-1 with TRBJ2-6; D remains unclear. CDR1 is LGHDT and CDR2 is YNNKEL in the germline V gene (reference sequence). The CDR3 is 13 amino acids. V shed 2 bases and J shed 6 bases, with 5 bases lying between them. The CDR3 nucleotides are TGTGCCAGCAGCCAATCACCGGCCAACGTCCTGACTTTC. Protein: CASSQSPANVLTF.

This clonotype has a count of ten or more. This chain joins TRBV24-1 and TRBJ1-5, with D perhaps matching TRBD1 (5 bases). The CDR3 is 14 amino acids. V was cut by 5 bases and J by 1 base, with 8 bases left in between. CDR1 and CDR2 (germline): KGHDR, SFDVKD. As DNA, the CDR3 is TGTGCCACCAGTGCCGACAGAAGCAATCAGCCCCAGCATTTT. This sequence encodes CATSADRSNQPQHF.

The sample holds many counts of this clonotype. This rearrangement joins TRBV29-1 to TRBJ2-7; D is tentatively TRBD1 or TRBD2 (7 bases each). The germline CDR1 and CDR2 sequences are SQVTM and ANQGSEA. The CDR3 length is 13 residues. V was cut by 4 bases and J by 2 bases, with 12 bases left in between. CDR3 region: CSVGGGQTYEQYF. In nucleotides, the CDR3 is TGCAGCGTTGGGGGGGGACAGACCTACGAGCAGTACTTC.

This clonotype was observed many times. The J gene is TRBJ2-3, the V gene TRBV29-1; 12 nucleotides agree with TRBD2. Germline values: CDR1 SQVTM, CDR2 ANQGSEA. V was clipped by 3 bases and J by 3 bases; unmatched bases: 7. The CDR3 covers 16 residues. Here the CDR3 DNA reads TGCAGCGTTGAGGCTAGCGGGAGGGCCTGGACAGATACGCAGTATTTT. Amino acid sequence: CSVEASGRAWTDTQYF.

This clonotype was detected ten times or more. This chain joins TRBV7-9 and TRBJ1-4; D ambiguous. Germline lookup yields CDR1 SEHNR and CDR2 FQNEAQ (reference sequence). The CDR3 is 14 amino acids. Trimming shortened V by 1 base and J by 0 bases, and 3 bases separated the two germline ends. The CDR3 DNA is TGTGCCAGCAGCTTAGACCCAACTAATGAAAAACTGTTTTTT. It is translated as CASSLDPTNEKLFF. Drawing the rest from reference TRBV7-9 and TRBJ1-4, the complete variable domain is DTGVSQNPRHKITKRGQNVTFRCDPISEHNRLYWYRQTLGQGPEFLTYFQNEAQLEKSRLLSDRFSAERPKGSFSTLEIQRTEQGDSAMYLCASSLDPTNEKLFFGSGTQLSVL.

This clonotype was seen many times. This chain uses TRBV7-2 with TRBJ2-7; 12 positions agree with TRBD2. The trim removed 0 bases at V and 3 bases at J, leaving 15 bases unmatched. The V gene's germline CDR1 is SGHTA and CDR2 FQGNSA. The CDR3 runs 20 residues. The CDR3 DNA follows: TGTGCCAGCAGCTTAGCCTTGGGGCTCCCGGGACTAGCGGGCCTCTACGAGCAGTACTTC. It encodes CASSLALGLPGLAGLYEQYF.

CDR3 loop: CASSLRTGGHATEAFF. The DNA for the CDR3 is TGTGCCAGCAGTTTGCGAACAGGGGGTCACGCGACTGAAGCTTTCTTT. The chain is built from TRBV27 and TRBJ1-1; 8 bases line up with TRBD1. Unmatched junction bases numbered 11, after V lost 3 bases and J lost 5 bases. The CDR3 is 16 amino acids. CDR1 and CDR2 from the germline V gene are MNHEY and SMNVEV (reference sequence).

This clonotype has a handful of counts. The V gene is TRBV28, the J gene TRBJ2-3; tentatively, D is TRBD1 or TRBD2 (6 bases each). The CDR3 covers 15 residues. Germline assignment: CDR1 MDHEN and CDR2 SYDVKM. V dropped 6 bases and J dropped 0 bases, with 13 bases sitting between them. The CDR3, as DNA: TGTGCCAGCAGGGGGGGCGGAGCTAGCACAGATACGCAGTATTTT. Residues: CASRGGGASTDTQYF.

This clonotype was counted a few times. The gene calls are TRBV14 and TRBJ2-3, with a tentative D call TRBD1 (5 bases). CDR1 is SGHDN, CDR2 FVKESK, per germline. CDR3 length: 15 amino acids. V shed 0 bases and J shed 5 bases, with 12 bases lying between them. The CDR3 loop reads CASSQDTGEGDTQYF. CDR3 DNA sequence: TGTGCCAGCAGCCAAGACACAGGTGAAGGAGATACGCAGTATTTT.

The V call is TRBV7-2, the J call TRBJ2-3, with 8 bases matching TRBD2. CDR3 length equals 15 residues. Germline V lookup: CDR1 SGHTA, CDR2 FQGNSA. Unmatched junction bases numbered 7, after V lost 1 base and J lost 7 bases. CDR3 protein: CASSLEASGRNTQYF. The CDR3, as DNA: TGTGCCAGCAGCTTAGAGGCTAGCGGGCGGAATACGCAGTATTTT. The whole variable domain, remainder taken from reference TRBV7-2 and TRBJ2-3, is GAGVSQSPSNKVTEKGKDVELRCDPISGHTALYWYRQSLGQGLEFLIYFQGNSAPDKSGLPSDRFSAERTGGSVSTLTIQRTQQEDSAVYLCASSLEASGRNTQYFGPGTRLTVL.

In its sample, this clonotype was seen many times. The chain employs TRBV7-9 and TRBJ2-5; D ambiguous. Trimming removed 5 bases at V and 5 bases at J, with 12 bases between. Germline V CDR1 and CDR2: SEHNR, FQNEAQ (reference sequence). The CDR3 is made up of 13 amino acids. This CDR3 reads CASSRSGPETQYF. The CDR3 DNA follows: TGTGCCAGCAGCCGCTCCGGACCCGAGACCCAGTACTTC.

Only a few counts were recorded for this clonotype. The V and J genes are TRBV2 and TRBJ2-5; TRBD2 agrees at 8 bases. The J segment lost 0 bases and the V segment lost 7 bases, leaving 4 bases of the junction unmatched. The CDR3 is 14 residues long. Germline V lookup: CDR1 SNHLY, CDR2 FYNNEI. The CDR3, as DNA: TGTGCCAGCACGGGCGGGGGGTACCAAGAGACCCAGTACTTC. Translated: CASTGGGYQETQYF.

This clonotype is medium-sized by share. V gene TRBV29-1 combines with J gene TRBJ2-1; 11 nucleotides match TRBD2. The CDR3 length is 16 residues. CDR1 and CDR2 from the germline V gene are SQVTM and ANQGSEA. Unmatched junction bases numbered 11, after V lost 6 bases and J lost 4 bases. CDR3 region: CSVHPRGTSGYNEQFF. Written as DNA, the CDR3 is TGCAGCGTCCACCCCCGTGGGACTAGCGGATACAATGAGCAGTTCTTC.

This clonotype was picked up many times. The gene calls are TRBV18 and TRBJ1-2; D unresolved. Deletions cut 3 bases from V and 8 bases from J, with 16 bases between. The CDR3 is 14 residues long. CDR1 is KGHSH, CDR2 LQKENI, per germline. Written as DNA, the CDR3 is TGTGCCAGCTCACCTGAATTATGGGGTGGCGGCTACACCTTC. This sequence encodes CASSPELWGGGYTF.

This clonotype appeared many times. The rearrangement uses TRBV7-9 and TRBJ2-2; D not certain. From germline, CDR1 is SEHNR and CDR2 FQNEAQ (reference sequence). V lost 4 bases, J lost 6 bases, and 15 bases lay in between. This CDR3 is built from 15 residues. CDR3: CASSSGLSQAGELFF. For the CDR3, the DNA is TGTGCCAGCAGCTCCGGGTTAAGTCAAGCCGGGGAGCTGTTTTTT.